These 26 T cell receptor beta chains were sequenced from one sample in a study of CD4 T cells in relation to SARS-CoV-2 and coronaviruses. Sequencing used immunoSEQ multiplex PCR; TCRdb keeps in-frame clones, though not all of them. Of about 21,000 clones in the sample, roughly 80% are singletons; the top ten hold 16%. Before the COVID-19 pandemic, during about 2010-2018, CD4+ T cells were taken from unexposed donors. Isolation of CD4+ T cells took place after approximately 11 days in culture. These TCRs are of unknown antigen specificity. The sample comprised CD4+ T cells from PBMCs, cultured in vitro. The receptors stem from a human donor in good health.

The CDR3 here is CASSPRTFEAFF. The CDR3 DNA reads TGTGCCAGCAGCCCTCGGACGTTCGAAGCTTTCTTT. The chain has TRBV6-6 and TRBJ1-1; the D is unclear. V lost 6 bases and J 8 bases, leaving 13 bases between the germline ends. This CDR3 contains 12 residues. CDR1 and CDR2 (germline): MNHNY, SVGAGI (reference sequence).

The count of this clone is one. The chain couples TRBV24-1 to TRBJ2-1; 7 bases are a match to TRBD1. The CDR3 totals 11 residues. Germline V lookup: CDR1 KGHDR, CDR2 SFDVKD. With 7 bases clipped from V and 15 bases from J, the junction kept 8 bases outside the gene matches. The CDR3: CATSARDRWFF. CDR3 nucleotides: TGTGCCACCAGCGCCAGGGACAGATGGTTCTTC.

The chain links TRBV20-1 to TRBJ2-1; D is ambiguous. The V and J ends lost 3 bases and 10 bases respectively, with 7 bases between them. The CDR3 totals 10 residues. Germline CDR1 DFQATT, CDR2 SNEGSKA (reference sequence). CDR3 region: CSASGEEQFF. CDR3 DNA: TGCAGTGCTAGCGGAGAGGAGCAGTTCTTC.

The rearrangement joins TRBV2 to TRBJ2-7; TRBD2 agrees at 8 bases. Germline CDR1 and CDR2: SNHLY and FYNNEI. The length of the CDR3 is 12 residues. Germline trimming cut 6 bases from V and 11 bases from J; bases unmatched to any gene: 9. CDR3 nucleotides: TGTGCCAGCAGCCGACCGGGGGGGATTAAGTACTTC. Amino acid sequence: CASSRPGGIKYF.

The chain carries TRBV28 and TRBJ1-2; perhaps TRBD1 as D (6 bases). From germline, CDR1 is MDHEN and CDR2 SYDVKM. This CDR3 comprises 14 residues. V lost 3 bases and J 5 bases, leaving 13 bases between the germline ends. CDR3 DNA: TGTGCCAGCAGTTTGGGGGGGGCCGATTATGGCTACACCTTC. It is translated as CASSLGGADYGYTF.

This clone showed up just once. This sequence joins TRBV27 and TRBJ2-1; the D is unclear. CDR1 and CDR2 (germline): MNHEY, SMNVEV (reference sequence). The V and J ends lost 3 bases and 0 bases respectively, with 15 bases between them. This CDR3 contains 17 residues. CDR3 protein: CASSLGLGISSYNEQFF. The CDR3 DNA follows: TGTGCCAGCAGTTTGGGGTTGGGGATTAGCTCCTACAATGAGCAGTTCTTC.

The chain joins TRBV5-1 to TRBJ1-1, with 7 bases fitting TRBD1. Germline V gene sequence: CDR1 SGHRS, CDR2 YFSETQ. The CDR3 contains 14 residues. Trimming cost V 4 bases and J 4 bases; bases outside gene matches: 7. The CDR3 DNA is TGCGCCAGCAGCCCTCCTGGACAGGTCACTGAAGCTTTCTTT. It is translated as CASSPPGQVTEAFF.

This rearrangement joins TRBV27 to TRBJ2-7; TRBD2 aligns across 10 bases. This CDR3 comprises 16 residues. With V trimmed by 5 bases and J by 2 bases, 9 bases remained unmatched. Per germline, CDR1 MNHEY and CDR2 SMNVEV (reference sequence). CDR3 amino acids: CASSPASGRGPYEQYF. The CDR3 nucleotides read TGTGCCAGCAGTCCCGCGAGCGGGAGGGGACCCTACGAGCAGTACTTC.

This clone came up once. The CDR3 DNA reads TGTGCCAGCAGCCTCAGGGATGGCAGGGACAATGAGCAGTTCTTC. Amino acid sequence: CASSLRDGRDNEQFF. The V call is TRBV7-3, the J call TRBJ2-1, with D possibly matching TRBD1 (5 bases). Germline CDR1 and CDR2: SGHTA and FQGTGA. The CDR3 spans 15 residues. V was cut by 5 bases and J by 5 bases, with 16 bases left in between.

This chain links TRBV2 with TRBJ1-2, with TRBD1 matching 7 bases. After removal of 10 bases from V and 5 bases from J, the junction contained 16 bases not matched to a gene. This CDR3 has 15 amino acids. Germline lookup yields CDR1 SNHLY and CDR2 FYNNEI. The CDR3 protein is CAKEKPTGARYGYTF. The CDR3 nucleotides are TGTGCCAAAGAGAAACCAACAGGGGCTCGGTATGGCTACACCTTC.

This clone is medium-sized (0.01 to 0.1%) by share. The chain combines TRBV5-4 with TRBJ1-2; 9 bases agree with TRBD1. J lost 4 bases, V lost 2 bases, and 12 bases had no gene match. The CDR3 is made up of 17 amino acids. Germline values: CDR1 SGHNT, CDR2 YYREEE (reference sequence). The CDR3 DNA reads as TGTGCCAGCAGCTTATACGGGACAGGGTCGTCCCGCTATGGCTACACCTTC. Protein: CASSLYGTGSSRYGYTF.

V is TRBV5-4 and J is TRBJ2-7, with D maybe TRBD1 (5 bases). The V and J ends lost 3 bases and 2 bases respectively, with 12 bases between them. The CDR3 contains 14 residues. CDR1 is SGHNT, CDR2 YYREEE, per germline (reference sequence). The CDR3 DNA sequence: TGTGCCAGCAGCTCCCAGGGTAACGCCTACGAGCAGTACTTC. This sequence encodes CASSSQGNAYEQYF.

The CDR3 DNA sequence: TGTGCCTGGAGTCGGGACAGCAACTATGGCTACACCTTC. This codes for CAWSRDSNYGYTF. The rearrangement links TRBV30 to TRBJ1-2, with 7 bases matching TRBD1. This CDR3 contains 13 residues. CDR1 and CDR2 (germline): GTSNPN, SVGIG (reference sequence). Losses at the gene ends were 2 bases for V and 2 bases for J; bases not matched to a gene: 2.

The chain is built from TRBV3-1 (or the pseudogene TRBV3-2) and TRBJ1-5; D uncertain. This CDR3 region has 13 residues. Trimming removed 0 bases at V and 6 bases at J, with 6 bases between. From germline, CDR1 is LGHDT and CDR2 YNNKEL (reference sequence). Written as DNA, the CDR3 is TGTGCCAGCAGCCAAGATAGTAGTCAGCCCCAGCATTTT. Translated, it gives CASSQDSSQPQHF.

The rearrangement links TRBV4-2 to TRBJ1-4, with D unclear. The germline CDR1 and CDR2 sequences are LGHNA and YNFKEQ. V gave up 0 bases and J gave up 0 bases, with 8 bases separating them. This CDR3 is 16 amino acids long. Here the CDR3 DNA reads TGTGCCAGCAGCCAAGATTCGCAGGCAACTAATGAAAAACTGTTTTTT. Translating it yields CASSQDSQATNEKLFF.

This clone was found a few times. The J gene is TRBJ2-7, the V gene TRBV19, with D perhaps given as TRBD1 or TRBD2 (5 bases each). The CDR3 spans 14 residues. V lost 5 bases to trimming and J lost 2 bases, with 13 bases between them. Germline V gene lookup returns CDR1 LNHDA and CDR2 SQIVND (reference sequence). The chain's CDR3 is CASSLRDGTYEQYF. CDR3 DNA: TGTGCCAGTAGTCTACGGGACGGTACCTACGAGCAGTACTTC.

The rearrangement joins TRBV23-1 to TRBJ2-1; tentatively, D is TRBD1 (5 bases). TRBV23-1 is labeled an ORF, and its function is uncertain. The CDR3 contains 16 residues. V gave up 4 bases and J gave up 3 bases, with 16 bases separating them. The CDR3: CASSPGLFGDYNEQFF. The CDR3 region has the DNA TGCGCCAGCAGTCCAGGGTTGTTCGGAGACTACAATGAGCAGTTCTTC.

The chain combines TRBV2 with TRBJ1-2, with a weak D call TRBD1 (5 bases). This CDR3 has 14 residues. Trimming left V 8 bases short and J 3 bases short, with 16 bases between. Per germline, CDR1 SNHLY and CDR2 FYNNEI. The CDR3 reads CASLLGRGHYGYTF. CDR3 nucleotides: TGTGCCAGCCTCCTTGGTCGGGGCCACTATGGCTACACCTTC.

The V and J genes are TRBV27 and TRBJ2-6; D is ambiguous. In germline, CDR1 is MNHEY, CDR2 SMNVEV (reference sequence). The CDR3 is 18 residues long. The V gene lost 6 bases and the J gene lost 0 bases, with 18 bases spanning the gap. CDR3 coding DNA: TGTGCCAGCAGCCCCTTCGGACCCGGAAGCTCTGGGGCCAACGTCCTGACTTTC. This sequence encodes CASSPFGPGSSGANVLTF. Full variable domain (outside the CDR3, taken from reference TRBV27 and TRBJ2-6): EAQVTQNPRYLITVTGKKLTVTCSQNMNHEYMSWYRQDPGLGLRQIYYSMNVEVTDKGDVPEGYKVSRKEKRNFPLILESPSPNQTSLYFCASSPFGPGSSGANVLTFGAGSRLTVL.

This clone appeared a single time. The chain has TRBV12-3 or TRBV12-4 and TRBJ2-5; no clear D gene. V was shortened by 2 bases and J by 5 bases, with 6 bases between the two germline ends. CDR3 length equals 12 residues. Written as DNA, the CDR3 is TGTGCCAGCAGTTTAAGCCCGGAGACCCAGTACTTC. Translating it yields CASSLSPETQYF.

This clone was picked up a small number of times. The CDR3 sequence: CASSGTGGSGANVLTF. The CDR3, as DNA: TGTGCCAGCAGTGGCACAGGGGGCTCTGGGGCCAACGTCCTGACTTTC. V gene TRBV6-1 combines with J gene TRBJ2-6; 8 positions agree with TRBD1. The CDR3 is made up of 16 amino acids. J gave up 0 bases and V 4 bases, and 2 bases lay outside the gene matches. Germline V lookup: CDR1 MNHNS, CDR2 SASEGT.

The chain uses TRBV15 and TRBJ1-2; D ambiguous. Trimming shortened V by 0 bases and J by 2 bases, and 7 bases separated the two germline ends. This CDR3 region has 14 residues. Germline V gives CDR1 LNHNV, CDR2 YYDKDF (reference sequence). CDR3 region: CATSRDWKNYGYTF. CDR3 coding DNA: TGTGCCACCAGCAGAGATTGGAAGAACTATGGCTACACCTTC.

This chain links TRBV28 with TRBJ1-2, with D possibly TRBD1 on 6 matching bases. Per germline, CDR1 MDHEN and CDR2 SYDVKM. This CDR3 comprises 13 residues. V was shortened by 11 bases and J by 8 bases, with 21 bases between the two germline ends. CDR3 in amino acids: CAGGGRATEGYTF. CDR3 coding DNA: TGTGCCGGGGGGGGCAGGGCCACGGAGGGCTACACCTTC.

The V and J genes are TRBV19 and TRBJ1-5; a weak D match, TRBD1 (6 bases). The V gene's germline CDR1 is LNHDA and CDR2 SQIVND (reference sequence). The V gene lost 7 bases and the J gene lost 7 bases, with 14 bases spanning the gap. The CDR3 totals 13 residues. The CDR3 protein is CASIRGRGQPQHF. The CDR3 DNA reads as TGTGCCAGTATTCGGGGGCGGGGGCAGCCCCAGCATTTT.

The V call is TRBV2, the J call TRBJ1-2; 9 bases align to TRBD1. This CDR3 has 14 residues. Germline V gene lookup returns CDR1 SNHLY and CDR2 FYNNEI. The trim removed 8 bases at V and 4 bases at J, leaving 8 bases unmatched. As DNA, the CDR3 is TGTGCCAGCGGGGAGACAGGGGGGTCCTATGGCTACACCTTC. Amino acid sequence: CASGETGGSYGYTF.

The V and J genes are TRBV6-5 and TRBJ2-4; 7 nucleotides agree with TRBD1. The V and J ends lost 6 bases and 4 bases, in that order; junction bases with no gene match: 9. Germline loops: CDR1 MNHEY, CDR2 SVGAGI. There are 15 residues in the CDR3. The CDR3 nucleotides read TGTGCCAGCAGCCGGACAGGCGACATAAAAAACATTCAGTACTTC. Amino acids: CASSRTGDIKNIQYF.